This T cell receptor beta chain was sequenced in a study of blood T cells in healthy people across ages. Caucasian individuals from Russia who were healthy and aged 6 to 90 acted as donors. Notes on this clonotype: Its matching antigen is unknown.

Overall study results and limits: Naive CD4+ cells and diversity were both higher in long-lived donors than in aged donors. Age advanced and TCR beta diversity per million T cells fell, roughly linearly.

With a J-beta primer mix and a sample-barcoded 5' primer, a second PCR ran about 7 to 12 cycles. Every cDNA molecule carried a tag from a template-switch adaptor bearing 12 random nucleotides. One entry per CDR3 protein, called by TCRdb with MiXCR from the 5' RACE reads. The sample includes almost 1 million distinct CDR3 sequences, 51% of them seen just once. J lost 0 bases, V lost 6 bases, and 8 bases had no gene match. The CDR3 length is 18 residues. The chain carries TRBV12-3 or TRBV12-4 and TRBJ2-3, with 14 nucleotides matching TRBD2. The sample taken for sequencing was blood. This sequence originates from a woman between 55 and 75 years old in good health. CDR3 in amino acids: CASSPGTSGRGSTDTQYF. In nucleotides, the CDR3 is TGTGCCAGCAGCCCCGGGACTAGCGGGAGAGGGAGCACAGATACGCAGTATTTT.